This T cell receptor beta chain comes out of a study of blood T cell repertoires in COVID-19. Study at large: The analysed material was cDNA or gDNA that came from T cells, B-cell-depleted T cells, or PBMCs.

Sequenced by immunoSEQ multiplex PCR; TCRdb stores in-frame clones only, minus some. Among approximately 250,000 clones listed, 80% to 90% were seen once. The material sequenced was peripheral blood. This clonotype was obtained from a man in his forties with acute or convalescent COVID-19.

CDR3 loop: CASSLARGGQETQYF. The CDR3 DNA reads as TGTGCCAGCAGCTTAGCGCGCGGGGGACAAGAGACCCAGTACTTC. The chain joins TRBV7-8 to TRBJ2-5, with TRBD2 identical over 7 bases. Germline V CDR1 and CDR2: SGHVS, FQNEAQ. Trimming removed 0 bases from V and 2 bases from J; junction bases left unmatched: 3. The CDR3 has 15 residues.